The rows below give T cell receptor beta chains drawn from one sample of a study of blood T cell repertoires in COVID-19. Using immunoSEQ multiplex PCR, the repertoire was profiled, and TCRdb retains in-frame clones only, with some absent. Of approximately 240,000 clones listed, 70% to 90% are singletons. Sequencing was done on a sample of peripheral blood. Source of these receptors: a woman in her 30s who had recovered from COVID-19. Each CDR3 is given with its conserved first and last residue. D genes are given only for firm matches. Not all rows give a size; the values are once, few, many and, for expanded clones, a class.

TRBJ2-7 | TRBD1 | few | TRBV10-3 | CAIGGDSSYEQYF | TGTGCCATAGGGGGCGATAGCTCCTACGAGCAGTACTTC
TRBJ2-5 | NA | NA | TRBV5-1 | CASARGDRQETQYF | TGCGCCAGCGCAAGGGGGGACAGACAAGAGACCCAGTACTTC
TRBJ1-2 | TRBD1 | NA | TRBV13 | CASSTRPGGEGYTF | TGTGCCAGCAGCACCCGCCCAGGGGGCGAAGGCTACACCTTC
TRBJ2-1 | TRBD2 | NA | TRBV5-1 | CASSLGSGTAHNEQFF | TGCGCCAGCAGCTTGGGAAGCGGGACGGCCCACAATGAGCAGTTCTTC
TRBJ1-2 | NA | NA | TRBV2 | CASSEIENYGYTF | TGTGCCAGCAGTGAGATAGAGAACTATGGCTACACCTTC
TRBJ2-3 | NA | NA | TRBV7-6 | CASSLAAGLTDTQYF | TGTGCCAGCAGCTTAGCTGCGGGGCTCACAGATACGCAGTATTTT
TRBJ2-5 | NA | once | TRBV9 | CASSGQVQETQYF | TGTGCCAGCAGCGGACAGGTACAAGAGACCCAGTACTTC
TRBJ1-1 | NA | NA | TRBV7-9 | CASSHTGVAEAFF | TGTGCCAGCAGCCATACGGGGGTCGCTGAAGCTTTCTTT
TRBJ2-3 | NA | NA | TRBV9 | CASSEIRGTTDTQYF | TGTGCCAGCAGCGAGATAAGGGGCACAACAGATACGCAGTATTTT
TRBJ2-3 | NA | NA | TRBV18 | CASSPSSLSTDTQYF | TGTGCCAGCTCACCATCCTCTTTAAGCACAGATACGCAGTATTTT
TRBJ2-7 | TRBD1 | NA | TRBV6-5 | CASSYSTGTYYEQYF | TGTGCCAGCAGTTACTCGACAGGGACATACTACGAGCAGTACTTC
TRBJ2-1 | TRBD2 | few | TRBV5-1 | CATATDPSGGHNEQFF | TGCGCCACCGCCACAGACCCTAGCGGGGGCCACAATGAGCAGTTCTTC
TRBJ1-2 | NA | NA | TRBV7-2 | CASSLDRRANYGYTF | TGTGCCAGCAGCTTAGACAGGAGAGCTAACTATGGCTACACCTTC
TRBJ2-3 | TRBD2 | NA | TRBV2 | CASRGLAGGHYSIDTQYF | TGTGCCAGCAGGGGACTAGCGGGGGGGCACTATAGTATCGATACGCAGTATTTT
TRBJ2-7 | TRBD1 | NA | TRBV4-1 | CASSPNRGPYEQYF | TGCGCCAGCAGCCCAAACAGGGGACCCTACGAGCAGTACTTC
TRBJ1-1 | NA | NA | TRBV18 | CASSAGIMNTEAFF | TGTGCCAGCTCGGCGGGGATAATGAACACTGAAGCTTTCTTT
TRBJ2-7 | TRBD1 | NA | TRBV27 | CASSEQGASYEQYF | TGTGCCAGCAGTGAACAGGGGGCTTCCTACGAGCAGTACTTC
TRBJ2-1 | TRBD1 | NA | TRBV6-5 | CASSRDRVSYNEQFF | TGTGCCAGCAGCCGAGACAGGGTCTCCTACAATGAGCAGTTCTTC
TRBJ2-3 | NA | NA | TRBV11-1 | CASSENRYWSTDTQYF | TGTGCCAGCAGCGAGAACAGGTATTGGAGCACAGATACGCAGTATTTT
TRBJ1-2 | NA | NA | TRBV11-2 | CASSLGAGTFYGYTF | TGTGCCAGCAGCTTAGGGGCGGGGACGTTCTATGGCTACACCTTC
TRBJ2-1 | TRBD1 | NA | TRBV5-4 | CASSLEGASSYNEQFF | TGTGCCAGCAGCTTGGAGGGGGCGAGCTCCTACAATGAGCAGTTCTTC
TRBJ2-1 | NA | NA | TRBV5-5 | CASSLEGNEQFF | TGTGCCAGCAGCTTGGAGGGGAATGAGCAGTTCTTC
TRBJ1-5 | TRBD1 | NA | TRBV7-2 | CASSLDRGNQPQHF | TGTGCCAGCAGCTTAGACAGGGGGAATCAGCCCCAGCATTTT
TRBJ2-5 | NA | NA | TRBV7-9 | CASSQPVVGLEETQYF | TGTGCCAGCAGCCAACCCGTTGTAGGACTGGAAGAGACCCAGTACTTC
TRBJ2-3 | TRBD2 | NA | TRBV6-6 | CASQARGGLSDTQYF | TGTGCCAGCCAAGCGCGGGGGGGCCTTTCAGATACGCAGTATTTT
TRBJ2-1 | NA | NA | TRBV7-2 | CASSSSDKLSYNEQFF | TGTGCCAGCAGCTCCTCCGACAAGCTCTCCTACAATGAGCAGTTCTTC
TRBJ1-1 | NA | once | TRBV5-3 | CARSARRGTEAFF | TGTGCCAGAAGCGCCAGGCGAGGGACTGAAGCTTTCTTT
TRBJ2-1 | NA | once | TRBV7-6 | CASSLVESVNEQFF | TGTGCCAGCAGCTTAGTTGAGTCGGTCAATGAGCAGTTCTTC
TRBJ2-1 | NA | once | TRBV7-3 | CASSTIADSYNEQFF | TGTGCCAGCAGTACAATAGCGGACTCCTACAATGAGCAGTTCTTC
TRBJ2-1 | TRBD2 | NA | TRBV9 | CASSVSIAGGPYNEQFF | TGTGCCAGCAGCGTTAGTATAGCGGGGGGTCCATACAATGAGCAGTTCTTC
TRBJ1-1 | TRBD1 | NA | TRBV27 | CASSTRGQGAMNTEAFF | TGTGCCAGCAGTACCAGAGGACAGGGGGCTATGAACACTGAAGCTTTCTTT
TRBJ2-1 | NA | NA | TRBV7-2 | CASSFEGGNEQFF | TGTGCCAGCAGCTTCGAGGGGGGGAATGAGCAGTTCTTC
TRBJ2-1 | NA | NA | TRBV25-1 | CASSELGRRPPDNEQFF | TGTGCCAGCAGTGAATTGGGGCGACGGCCTCCTGACAATGAGCAGTTCTTC
TRBJ2-1 | TRBD2 | NA | TRBV12-5 | CASGSRGGHVNEQFF | TGTGCTAGTGGTTCGCGGGGGGGCCATGTGAATGAGCAGTTCTTC
TRBJ1-6 | NA | NA | TRBV4-2 | CASSQAPDRFNSPLHF | TGTGCCAGCAGCCAAGCCCCGGACAGATTTAATTCACCCCTCCACTTT
TRBJ2-7 | NA | NA | TRBV6-2/TRBV6-3 | CASSYSMGLQFSYEQYF | TGTGCCAGCAGTTACTCGATGGGGCTACAGTTCTCCTACGAGCAGTACTTC
TRBJ1-2 | NA | NA | TRBV9 | CASSVGTGAYGYTF | TGTGCCAGCAGCGTAGGAACTGGGGCCTATGGCTACACCTTC
TRBJ2-7 | TRBD2 | NA | TRBV4-2 | CASSRKGRTSGDEQYF | TGTGCCAGCAGCCGAAAAGGGAGGACTAGCGGGGACGAGCAGTACTTC
TRBJ1-2 | TRBD1 | once | TRBV5-6 | CASRPPGQYYGYTF | TGTGCCAGCAGGCCTCCGGGACAGTACTATGGCTACACCTTC
TRBJ1-1 | NA | once | TRBV5-5 | CASSFQASTEAFF | TGTGCCAGCAGCTTTCAGGCTTCCACTGAAGCTTTCTTT
TRBJ1-2 | NA | NA | TRBV11-2 | CASSPSGQTNGYTF | TGTGCCAGCAGCCCTTCGGGACAAACTAACGGCTACACCTTC
TRBJ1-2 | NA | NA | TRBV7-9 | CASSLALAVANYGYTF | TGTGCCAGCAGCTTAGCGTTGGCAGTCGCTAACTATGGCTACACCTTC
TRBJ1-2 | NA | NA | TRBV30 | CAWSWGTLDGYTF | TGTGCCTGGAGTTGGGGCACCCTGGATGGCTACACCTTC
TRBJ1-5 | NA | NA | TRBV29-1 | CSAGHLNQPQHF | TGCAGCGCTGGACACCTCAATCAGCCCCAGCATTTT
TRBJ1-1 | TRBD1 | NA | TRBV24-1 | CATSQFEAGGSRANTEAFF | TGTGCCACCTCTCAATTTGAGGCAGGGGGCTCTCGGGCGAACACTGAAGCTTTCTTT
TRBJ2-3 | NA | NA | TRBV9 | CASSVERTSTDTQYF | TGTGCCAGCAGCGTAGAGAGGACTAGCACAGATACGCAGTATTTT
TRBJ2-5 | TRBD2 | NA | TRBV5-1 | CASSWYGSGEYQETQYF | TGCGCCAGCAGCTGGTACGGGAGCGGGGAGTACCAAGAGACCCAGTACTTC
TRBJ1-1 | NA | few | TRBV20-1 | CSADRPEAFF | TGCAGTGCTGACAGGCCTGAAGCTTTCTTT
TRBJ2-1 | NA | NA | TRBV11-1 | CASSRRTDSYNEQFF | TGTGCCAGCAGCCGGAGGACTGACTCCTACAATGAGCAGTTCTTC
TRBJ1-3 | TRBD1 | few | TRBV7-6 | CASSFGRTGSGNTIYF | TGTGCCAGCAGCTTCGGGCGGACAGGTTCTGGAAACACCATATATTTT
TRBJ1-2 | NA | NA | TRBV4-2 | CASSQEGQDAGGYTF | TGTGCCAGCAGCCAAGAAGGGCAGGACGCGGGGGGCTACACCTTC
TRBJ1-1 | TRBD1 | NA | TRBV6-2/TRBV6-3 | CASSWTGNTEAFF | TGTGCCAGCAGCTGGACAGGGAACACTGAAGCTTTCTTT
TRBJ1-6 | TRBD1 | NA | TRBV7-2 | CASSLAKGQIYRSPLHF | TGTGCCAGCAGCTTAGCTAAGGGACAGATTTATAGATCACCCCTCCACTTT
TRBJ2-2 | NA | NA | TRBV5-4 | CASSSYRVDGELFF | TGTGCCAGCAGCTCGTACAGGGTCGACGGGGAGCTGTTTTTT
TRBJ2-3 | NA | NA | TRBV21-1 | CASEAVPPPRGRGTDTQYF | TGTGCCAGCGAAGCGGTTCCCCCGCCCAGGGGGCGCGGCACAGATACGCAGTATTTT